The T cell receptor (beta chain) described here comes from a study of control samples from healthy donors and cancer patients (dated by TCRdb to about 2020). The protocol used for the library was the immunoSEQ multiplex PCR assay. As stored in TCRdb, this immuneACCESS dataset retains in-frame rearrangements with V and J assigned. A fraction of the clones does not appear; measured against another copy, unresolved V genes explain less than half of the discrepancy, and the remainder lacks a known reason. The sample includes 90,000 to 150,000 clones, with approximately 90% observed a single time. The ten biggest clones cover about 7.2% of the sample. Deletion took 9 bases off V and 2 bases off J, with a span of 15 bases between the germline ends. Spanning cysteine to phenylalanine, the CDR3 consists of 13 amino acids. Only CDR3 DNA is held: 39 bases, read in frame from base 1. CDR1 and CDR2, per the germline V gene, are SGHRS and YFSETQ.

Comments on this clone: The specificity of this receptor is unknown. Per-nucleotide qualities are absent, and no much larger clonotype sits a single base away.

This sequence was found in a woman aged 18 to 35 in good health. Here the chain combines TRBV5-1 and TRBJ2-7; the D segment cannot be called with confidence. Sequences were obtained from blood. The DNA is as follows: TGCGCCATACTTATGAAAGATACCTACGAGCAGTACTTC. This sequence encodes CAILMKDTYEQYF.